The present entry profiles one TCR beta chain with its context. Original data processing: Estimates of nucleated cell counts were drawn from the amplification of reference gene primers. The protocol was immunoSEQ multiplex PCR, while the TCRdb copy is restricted to in-frame clones and leaves out a portion. That table is the source of V, J and clone size, and D and trimming were worked out from the DNA. The table records 300,000 or so clones, 80% to 90% of them present only once. These data are taken from a study of blood T cell repertoires in COVID-19. Whole-study context: Samples taken during acute and convalescent COVID-19 were collected in the United States, Italy and Spain. T cells, B-cell-depleted T cells, or PBMCs provided the cDNA or gDNA that served as material.

The germline CDR1 and CDR2 sequences are SEHNR and FQNEAQ (reference sequence). The CDR3 loop spans 12 amino acids. V lost 3 bases, J lost 7 bases, and 10 bases lay in between. The rearrangement joins TRBV7-9 to TRBJ2-7; tentative D call: TRBD2 (6 bases). This TCR was sampled from a woman in her 50s with acute or convalescent COVID-19. Sequenced sample: peripheral blood. CDR3 region: CASSLEEGEQYV. The CDR3 DNA sequence: TGTGCCAGCAGCTTGGAGGAGGGTGAGCAGTACGTC.